The table lists the clone carrying this T cell receptor beta chain with a few counts. Its matching antigen is unknown. The data originate from a study of blood T cells in healthy people across ages. Overall study context: Using template switching, researchers captured about one barcoded beta molecule for each two T cells. Overall study findings and caveats: In long-lived donors, naive CD4+ cell counts and diversity exceeded those of aged donors.

A second PCR, run for 7 to 11 cycles, used a sample-barcoded 5' primer plus a J-beta primer mix. From the 5' RACE reads, TCRdb called clonotypes with MiXCR, one entry per CDR3 protein. This table holds just under 750,000 distinct CDR3 sequences, 20% to 25% found once. Germline V gives CDR1 MNHEY, CDR2 SVGAGI. The CDR3 contains 14 residues. Roughly 9.2 milliliters was the volume of peripheral blood drawn from each donor. Isolation yielded PBMCs, at least 6.5 million per sample, in every case. The chain has TRBV6-5 and TRBJ2-5; the D is unclear. The J call could be wrong; TRBJ2-7 is a better fit for the DNA end. The sequenced sample consisted of blood. This TCR was sampled from an older man in good health. The CDR3 DNA sequence: TGTGCCAGCAGTTACTCCTCTGTACTCAGCGAGCAGTACTTC. As protein: CASSYSSVLSEQYF.